The clone carrying this TCR beta chain was recorded only once. This CDR3 contains 16 residues. The germline gives CDR1 LNHNV, CDR2 YYDKDF (reference sequence). With 0 bases removed from V and 1 base from J, the gap between germline ends came to 12 bases. These data are taken from a study of blood T cell repertoires in COVID-19. Profiled with immunoSEQ multiplex PCR; TCRdb holds only in-frame clones, not every one. The data show 250,000 to 350,000 clones, with about 88% seen just once and around 1.6% held by the top ten. The receptor was derived from a human donor with COVID-19, enrolled during active disease. The donor label of this sample is uncertain. Sequencing input: peripheral blood. V usage is TRBV15 and J usage is TRBJ1-1; possibly TRBD1 for D (5 bases). The CDR3 is CATSRDPWGENTEAFF. DNA of the CDR3: TGTGCCACCAGCAGAGATCCCTGGGGGGAGAACACTGAAGCTTTCTTT. The full variable domain, rest sourced from reference TRBV15 and TRBJ1-1, is DAMVIQNPRYQVTQFGKPVTLSCSQTLNHNVMYWYQQKSSQAPKLLFHYYDKDFNNEADTPDNFQSRRPNTSFCFLDIRSPGLGDTAMYLCATSRDPWGENTEAFFGQGTRLTVV.